These T cell receptor beta chains were read from a single sample in a study of regulatory T cells in long-lasting Graves disease. TCRdb passed the multiplex PCR reads through MiXCR, listing each CDR3 protein once. The table records 550,000 or so distinct CDR3 sequences, more than 10% of them present only once. This sample was also put to use in a study of T cells in Graves' hyperthyroidism and ophthalmopathy.

Sequencing used peripheral blood mononuclear cells (PBMCs), obtained at new diagnosis, from a patient treated with antithyroid drugs. These receptors were collected from a woman in her 30s with Graves disease. Each CDR3 is given with its conserved first and last residue. Fields, in order: CDR3 protein, CDR3 DNA, D gene, CDR3 length, clone size, J gene, V gene. A D gene is named only where the DNA matches it firmly. Only part of the rows carry a size: once, few, many, or a class if the clone is expanded.

CAWSVVITEAFF | TGTGCCTGGAGTGTTGTAATAACTGAAGCTTTCTTT | NA | 12 | few | TRBJ1-1 | TRBV30
CASSEVRTAQHF | TGTGCCAGCAGTGAAGTCCGAACGGCCCAGCATTTT | NA | 12 | many | TRBJ1-5 | TRBV2
CASSRGDWISTDTQYF | TGTGCCAGCAGCCGGGGCGACTGGATTAGCACAGATACGCAGTATTTT | NA | 16 | many | TRBJ2-3 | TRBV11-2
CATSGTDFPGNREQFF | TGTGCCACCAGCGGAACGGACTTTCCTGGTAATCGCGAGCAGTTCTTC | NA | 16 | NA | TRBJ2-1 | TRBV15
CASSLWGMEGYTF | TGTGCCAGCAGTTTATGGGGTATGGAGGGCTACACCTTC | NA | 13 | many | TRBJ1-2 | TRBV27
CASTEGFPNEQFF | TGTGCCAGCACCGAGGGATTCCCTAATGAGCAGTTCTTC | NA | 13 | many | TRBJ2-1 | TRBV7-9
CAWSGGRINTGELFF | TGTGCCTGGAGTGGTGGACGGATAAACACCGGGGAGCTGTTTTTT | NA | 15 | NA | TRBJ2-2 | TRBV30
CASSRFSGGGMGNTIYF | TGTGCCAGCAGCCGATTTTCAGGCGGAGGTATGGGAAACACCATATATTTT | NA | 17 | many | TRBJ1-3 | TRBV28
CASSESPGQGIKNIQYF | TGCGCCAGCAGTGAAAGCCCCGGACAGGGAATCAAAAACATTCAGTACTTC | TRBD1 | 17 | many | TRBJ2-4 | TRBV5-1
CASSSMTGVNTEAFF | TGCGCCAGCAGCAGTATGACAGGGGTGAACACTGAAGCTTTCTTT | TRBD1 | 15 | many | TRBJ1-1 | TRBV5-1
CAWSPGTSPSNEQFF | TGTGCCTGGAGTCCTGGGACTAGTCCCTCCAATGAGCAGTTCTTC | TRBD2 | 15 | many | TRBJ2-1 | TRBV30
CASSLDTDLDYGYTF | TGCGCCAGCAGCTTGGATACCGACCTTGACTATGGCTACACCTTC | NA | 15 | many | TRBJ1-2 | TRBV5-1
CASRETGQLGELFF | TGTGCCAGCAGGGAGACGGGACAGCTTGGGGAGCTGTTTTTT | TRBD1 | 14 | NA | TRBJ2-2 | TRBV2
CASSPPNQRSTGELFF | TGTGCCAGCTCACCACCGAATCAGCGGAGCACCGGGGAGCTGTTTTTT | NA | 16 | many | TRBJ2-2 | TRBV18
CATSRDRLAGGQGNEQFF | TGTGCCACCAGCAGAGATAGGTTAGCGGGAGGCCAGGGGAATGAGCAGTTCTTC | TRBD2 | 18 | many | TRBJ2-1 | TRBV15
CASSFKQGDAFF | TGTGCCAGCAGTTTCAAACAGGGGGACGCTTTCTTT | TRBD1 | 12 | many | TRBJ1-1 | TRBV6-2/TRBV6-3
CASSPDWGGRGYEQYF | TGTGCCAGCAGTCCTGATTGGGGGGGGCGCGGGTACGAGCAGTACTTC | NA | 16 | many | TRBJ2-7 | TRBV28
CASSAGTGWTEAFF | TGTGCCAGCAGTGCCGGGACAGGGTGGACTGAAGCTTTCTTT | TRBD1 | 14 | many | TRBJ1-1 | TRBV3-1
CASSTRGGASEKLFF | TGTGCCAGCAGCACCCGCGGAGGGGCGTCTGAAAAACTGTTTTTT | NA | 15 | few | TRBJ1-4 | TRBV7-8
CASRPWGGSNQPQHF | TGTGCCAGTAGGCCGTGGGGGGGTAGCAATCAGCCCCAGCATTTT | NA | 15 | few | TRBJ1-5 | TRBV19
CASTIGGTTYEQYF | TGTGCCAGCACCATAGGGGGTACGACCTACGAGCAGTACTTC | NA | 14 | many | TRBJ2-7 | TRBV6-1
CASTYRSDTEAFF | TGTGCCAGCACCTACCGCTCCGACACTGAAGCTTTCTTT | NA | 13 | many | TRBJ1-1 | TRBV6-1
CASSHAGDTEAFF | TGTGCCAGCAGCCATGCGGGGGACACTGAAGCTTTCTTT | NA | 13 | NA | TRBJ1-1 | TRBV3-1
CASSHLPGRAGADTQYF | TGTGCCAGCAGCCACTTACCTGGGAGGGCCGGAGCAGATACGCAGTATTTT | TRBD2 | 17 | many | TRBJ2-3 | TRBV7-9
CASSVGNRPRGEQYF | TGTGCCAGCAGCGTAGGAAACAGGCCTAGGGGGGAGCAGTACTTC | NA | 15 | NA | TRBJ2-7 | TRBV9
CASSLLAGAPLGDNEQFF | TGTGCCAGCAGTTTGCTAGCGGGAGCGCCCTTGGGGGACAATGAGCAGTTCTTC | TRBD2 | 18 | few | TRBJ2-1 | TRBV28
CAIPGGAWGYGYTF | TGTGCCATTCCTGGGGGGGCCTGGGGCTATGGCTACACCTTC | NA | 14 | many | TRBJ1-2 | TRBV2
CASSQVGNLYEQYF | TGCGCCAGCAGCCAAGTAGGCAACCTCTACGAGCAGTACTTC | NA | 14 | many | TRBJ2-7 | TRBV4-1
CATSEPARGHGELFF | TGTGCCACCAGTGAACCGGCCAGGGGTCACGGGGAGCTGTTTTTT | NA | 15 | many | TRBJ2-2 | TRBV24-1
CASGDPAGYTF | TGTGCCAGCGGCGACCCAGCGGGCTACACCTTC | NA | 11 | many | TRBJ1-2 | TRBV25-1